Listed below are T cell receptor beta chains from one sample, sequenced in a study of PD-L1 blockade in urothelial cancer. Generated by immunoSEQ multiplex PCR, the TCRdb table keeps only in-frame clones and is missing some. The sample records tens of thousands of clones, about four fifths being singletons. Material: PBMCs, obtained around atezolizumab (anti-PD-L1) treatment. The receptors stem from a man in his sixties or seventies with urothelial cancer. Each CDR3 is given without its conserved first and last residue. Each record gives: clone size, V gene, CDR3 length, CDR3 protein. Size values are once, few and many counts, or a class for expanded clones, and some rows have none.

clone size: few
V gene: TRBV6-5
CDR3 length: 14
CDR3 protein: ASSYSRGLDQYEQY

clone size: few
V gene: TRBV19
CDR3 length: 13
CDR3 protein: ASSPSGSSTDTQY

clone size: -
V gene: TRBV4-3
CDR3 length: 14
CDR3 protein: ASSRLAGETTGELF

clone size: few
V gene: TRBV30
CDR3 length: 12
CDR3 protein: AWSRSGGTDTQY

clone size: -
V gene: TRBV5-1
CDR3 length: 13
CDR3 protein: ASSFPGSGAYEQY

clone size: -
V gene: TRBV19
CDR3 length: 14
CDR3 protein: ASRPQGRGSTDTQY

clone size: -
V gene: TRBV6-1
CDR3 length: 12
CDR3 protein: ASSGGQYTDTQY

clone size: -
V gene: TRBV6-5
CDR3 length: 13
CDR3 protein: ASRLAGASLYEQY

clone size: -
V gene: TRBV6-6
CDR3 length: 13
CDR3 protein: ASRLGQAYSYEQY

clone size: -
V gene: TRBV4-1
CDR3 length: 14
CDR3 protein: ASSQEGSGRINEQF

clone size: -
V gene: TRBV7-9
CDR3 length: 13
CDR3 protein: ASSLGGLRTDTQY

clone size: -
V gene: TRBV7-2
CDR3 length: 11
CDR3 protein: ASSLGGFYGYT

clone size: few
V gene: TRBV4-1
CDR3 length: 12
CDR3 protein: ASSQVTGLDGYT

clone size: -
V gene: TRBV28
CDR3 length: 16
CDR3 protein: ASSLRTGKSKGTGELF

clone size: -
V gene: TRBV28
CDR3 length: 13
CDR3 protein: ASIAGGLSTDTQY

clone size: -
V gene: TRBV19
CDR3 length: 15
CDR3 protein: ASTPGRLAGLGDTQY